This T cell receptor (beta chain) originates from a study of Graves' ophthalmopathy and Graves' hyperthyroidism. Hyperthyroidism patients, aged 18 to 65, were newly diagnosed, under 2 months' duration. The starting material, approximately 10 ml of fresh peripheral blood, provided the PBMCs. CDR3 regions of TCR beta were amplified from RNA transcripts. Second-round multiplex PCR came after a first-round RT-PCR that employed HTBI primers. MiXCR, applied by TCRdb to the multiplex PCR reads, yields one record per CDR3 protein. The table includes about 620,000 distinct CDR3 sequences, 20% to 25% detected once. This clonotype was observed a few times. Its target is unknown. Whole-study findings and limits: The blood repertoire also included most expanded thyroid clonotypes above 0.001 frequency. Ophthalmopathy and stable hyperthyroidism were discriminated by a 13-signature model, with 85% to 90% sensitivity and 70% to 84% specificity.

The ends lost 0 bases at V and 4 bases at J; junction bases unmatched: 2. The length of the CDR3 is 14 residues. The clonotype originates from a woman under 30 with stable Graves' hyperthyroidism. Some clones in this sample may be carry-over from other donors' samples. Sequencing was done on a sample of peripheral blood. The V gene is TRBV12-3 or TRBV12-4, the J gene TRBJ1-2, with TRBD1 identical over 7 bases. The CDR3 is CASSLAGQAYGYTF. The DNA for the CDR3 is TGTGCCAGCAGTTTAGCCGGACAGGCCTATGGCTACACCTTC.